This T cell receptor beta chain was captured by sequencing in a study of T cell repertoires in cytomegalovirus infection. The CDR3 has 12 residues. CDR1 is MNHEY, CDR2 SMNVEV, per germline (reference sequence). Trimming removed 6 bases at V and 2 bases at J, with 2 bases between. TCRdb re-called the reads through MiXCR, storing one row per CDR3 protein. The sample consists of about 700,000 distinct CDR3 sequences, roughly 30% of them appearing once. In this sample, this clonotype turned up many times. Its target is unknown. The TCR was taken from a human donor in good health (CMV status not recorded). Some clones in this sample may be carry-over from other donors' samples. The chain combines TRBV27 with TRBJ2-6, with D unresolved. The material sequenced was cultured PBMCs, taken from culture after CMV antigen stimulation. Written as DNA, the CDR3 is TGTGCCAGCAGCACTGGGGCCAACGTCCTGACTTTC. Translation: CASSTGANVLTF.